This T cell receptor beta chain is from a study of response to subunit inactivated influenza vaccine. This clonotype showed up many times. Its specificity is not known. This CDR3 has 13 residues. CDR1 and CDR2 (germline): SGHRS, YFSETQ. Trimming cost V 4 bases and J 2 bases, with 9 bases left between them. Whole-study results and caveats: Authors proposed each seasonal influenza vaccination draws in few new T cells.

TCRdb redid the calling of the RT-PCR reads with MiXCR, one entry per CDR3 protein. The data hold fewer than 250,000 distinct CDR3 sequences, with approximately 14% observed a single time. The rearrangement joins TRBV5-1 to TRBJ2-5; D may be TRBD1 (6 bases). The material was CD8+ T cells sorted from PBMCs, obtained 5 days after vaccination. The clonotype originates from a man aged 45-60 years who received an inactivated influenza vaccine. The CDR3 DNA sequence: TGCGCCAGCAGCCCCGGACAGCAAGAGACCCAGTACTTC. Protein sequence: CASSPGQQETQYF.